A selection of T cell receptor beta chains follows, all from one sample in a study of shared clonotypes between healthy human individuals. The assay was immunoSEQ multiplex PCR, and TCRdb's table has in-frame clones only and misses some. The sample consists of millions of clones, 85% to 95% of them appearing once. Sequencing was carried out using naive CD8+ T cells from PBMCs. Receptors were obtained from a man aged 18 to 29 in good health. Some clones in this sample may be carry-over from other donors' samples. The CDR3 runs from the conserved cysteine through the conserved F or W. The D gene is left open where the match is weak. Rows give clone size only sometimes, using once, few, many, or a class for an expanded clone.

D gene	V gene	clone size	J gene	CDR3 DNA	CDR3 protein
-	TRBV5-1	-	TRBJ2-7	TGCGCCAGCAGCTGGGGACCGTCGAAAACCTACGAGCAGTACTTC	CASSWGPSKTYEQYF
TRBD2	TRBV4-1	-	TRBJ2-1	TGCGCCAGCAGCCAAGCCAGCGGGAGCCCCTACAATGAGCAGTTCTTC	CASSQASGSPYNEQFF
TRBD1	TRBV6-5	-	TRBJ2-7	TGTGCCAGCAGTCAAGGGACAGCCTCTACCTACGAGCAGTACTTC	CASSQGTASTYEQYF
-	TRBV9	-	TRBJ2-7	TGTGCCAGCAGCCTCCTTCTTAGCGGCAATAACTACGAGCAGTACTTC	CASSLLLSGNNYEQYF
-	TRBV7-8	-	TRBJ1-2	TGTGCCAGCAGCTTAGGGGCGGCCATAGCTAACTATGGCTACACCTTC	CASSLGAAIANYGYTF
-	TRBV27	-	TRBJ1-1	TGTGCCAGCAGCCCAACCGGGTTGGAAGCTTTCTTT	CASSPTGLEAFF
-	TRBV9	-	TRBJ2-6	TGTGCCAGCAGCGTAGACCCAGCGGAGCCCTCTGGGGCCAACGTCCTGACTTTC	CASSVDPAEPSGANVLTF
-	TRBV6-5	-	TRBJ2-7	TGTGCCAGCAGTTTCGGGGGAGACGAGCAGTACTTC	CASSFGGDEQYF
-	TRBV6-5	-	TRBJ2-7	TGTGCCAGCAGTTATCTTACGGACCCGGGATACGAGCAGTACTTC	CASSYLTDPGYEQYF
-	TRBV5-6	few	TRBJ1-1	TGTGCCAGCAGCGTGCAGAACACTGAAGCTTTCTTT	CASSVQNTEAFF
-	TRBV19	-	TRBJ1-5	TGTGCCAGTAGTGGCGGGTTGGAGGGTGACCAGCCCCAGCATTTT	CASSGGLEGDQPQHF
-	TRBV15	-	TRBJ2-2	TGTGCCACCGGACCGAGGGGGGACGGGGAGCTGTTTTTT	CATGPRGDGELFF
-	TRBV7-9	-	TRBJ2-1	TGTGCCAGCAGCTTTAGTCCCCTAGATTCATACAATGAGCAGTTCTTC	CASSFSPLDSYNEQFF
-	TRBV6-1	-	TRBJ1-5	TGTGCCAGCAGTGAAGAGAAAAGGGTAAGTCAGCCCCAGCATTTT	CASSEEKRVSQPQHF
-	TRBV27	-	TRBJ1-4	TGTGCCAGCAGAGGACAGCCAACTAATGAAAAACTGTTTTTT	CASRGQPTNEKLFF
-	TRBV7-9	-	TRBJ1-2	TGTGCCAGCAGCCCCGTCCTGCGACAGCCTGATGGCTACACCTTC	CASSPVLRQPDGYTF
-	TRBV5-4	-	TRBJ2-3	TGTGCCAGCAGCTTGGAGGGGGTAGGCCCAGATACGCAGTATTTT	CASSLEGVGPDTQYF
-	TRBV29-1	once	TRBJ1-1	TGCAGCGTTGAACAGGGGCTAACTGAAGCTTTCTTT	CSVEQGLTEAFF
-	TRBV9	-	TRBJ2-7	TGTGCCAGCAGTAAAGCAGGGAATGAAGACGAGCAGTACTTC	CASSKAGNEDEQYF
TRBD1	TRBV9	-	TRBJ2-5	TGTGCCAGCAGCCCCGGACAGGTTGGTTCGGAGACCCAGTACTTC	CASSPGQVGSETQYF
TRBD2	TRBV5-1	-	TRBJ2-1	TGCGCCAGCAGCTTCCGCACGACTAGCGGCCCACCCGAGCCTTTGTACAATGAGCAGTTCTTC	CASSFRTTSGPPEPLYNEQFF
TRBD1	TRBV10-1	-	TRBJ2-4	TGCGCCAGCAGTGAGTCTGGGGGACAGGGGAGGAACATTCAGTACTTC	CASSESGGQGRNIQYF
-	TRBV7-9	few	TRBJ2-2	TGTGCCAGCAGCTCCTCAACTAGTTCCGGGGAGCTGTTTTTT	CASSSSTSSGELFF
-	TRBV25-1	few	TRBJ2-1	TGTGCCAGCAATGTGCAGAATGAGCAGTTCTTC	CASNVQNEQFF
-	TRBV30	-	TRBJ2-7	TGTGCCTCCGCTTGGGGGTACCTTCTCGGGGAGCAGTACTTC	CASAWGYLLGEQYF
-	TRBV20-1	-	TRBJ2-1	TGCAGTGCATGGACTAACAATGAGCAGTTCTTC	CSAWTNNEQFF
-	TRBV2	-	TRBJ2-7	TGTGCCAGCAGTTTGTTCAGGACGGAATACGAGCAGTACTTC	CASSLFRTEYEQYF
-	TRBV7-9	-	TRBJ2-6	TGTGCCAGCAGCTTAGCTCCGGGGTCTGGGGCCAACGTCCTGACTTTC	CASSLAPGSGANVLTF
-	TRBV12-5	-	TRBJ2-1	TGTGCTAGTGGTTTCGGAGGAAACAATGAGCAGTTCTTC	CASGFGGNNEQFF
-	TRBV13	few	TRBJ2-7	TGTGCCAGCAGCTTAGGCTACGAGCAGTACTTC	CASSLGYEQYF
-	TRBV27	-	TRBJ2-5	TGTGCCAGCAGTCCCCGCAGGGCAGAGACCCAGTACTTC	CASSPRRAETQYF
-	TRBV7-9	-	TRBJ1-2	TGTGCCAGCAGCTCGGGAACCTATGGCTACACCTTC	CASSSGTYGYTF
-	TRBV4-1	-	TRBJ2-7	TGCGCCAGCAGCCAAGCGGGGGCGGGGTCCAACGAGCAGTACTTC	CASSQAGAGSNEQYF
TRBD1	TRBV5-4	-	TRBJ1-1	TGTGCCAGCAGCCTAGGACAGGGTCTGAACACTGAAGCTTTCTTT	CASSLGQGLNTEAFF
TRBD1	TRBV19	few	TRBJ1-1	TGTGCCAGTCAGACAGGGGTGGACGCTGAAGCTTTCTTT	CASQTGVDAEAFF
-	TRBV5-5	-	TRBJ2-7	TGTGCCAGCAGCTTGGAGTGGCGGACGCCGGGGGAGCAGTACTTC	CASSLEWRTPGEQYF
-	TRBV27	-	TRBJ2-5	TGTGCCAGCAGTTTAGTGGGGACCCAAGAGACCCAGTACTTC	CASSLVGTQETQYF
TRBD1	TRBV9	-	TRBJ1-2	TGTGCCAGCAGCGTAGTTGACAGGGTGGATGGCTACACCTTC	CASSVVDRVDGYTF
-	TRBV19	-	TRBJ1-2	TGTGCCAGTAGTATAGATTTGATAGGGACGGATGGCTACACCTTC	CASSIDLIGTDGYTF
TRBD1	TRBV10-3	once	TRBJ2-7	TGTGCCATCAGCGGACAGGGGCCCGACGAGCAGTACTTC	CAISGQGPDEQYF
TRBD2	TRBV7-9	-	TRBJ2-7	TGTGCCAGCAGCTCTTTGGCTAGCGGGAGCTACGAGCAGTACTTC	CASSSLASGSYEQYF
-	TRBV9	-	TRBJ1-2	TGTGCCAGCAGCGTAGGGACAGACTATGGCTACACCTTC	CASSVGTDYGYTF
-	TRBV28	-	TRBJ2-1	TGTGCCAGCAGTGGTCAGGACAATGAGCAGTTCTTC	CASSGQDNEQFF
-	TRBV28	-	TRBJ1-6	TGTGCCAGCAGCTTGCCTAGCCCGCCCCTCCACTTT	CASSLPSPPLHF
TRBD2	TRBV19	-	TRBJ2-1	TGTGCCACCGCCGGGACTATGACTGAGCAGTTCTTC	CATAGTMTEQFF
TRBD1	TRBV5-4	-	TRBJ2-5	TGTGCCAGCAGCTTGGGGGACAGGGACGGGACCCAGTACTTC	CASSLGDRDGTQYF
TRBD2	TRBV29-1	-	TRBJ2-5	TGCAGCGTTGAAGAGGCGGGACTAGCGGGAGTATGGTGGGAGACCCAGTACTTC	CSVEEAGLAGVWWETQYF
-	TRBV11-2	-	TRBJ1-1	TGTGCCAGCAGCAACAAAGGGTCAGTGAACACTGAAGCTTTCTTT	CASSNKGSVNTEAFF
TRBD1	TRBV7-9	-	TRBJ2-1	TGTGCCAGCAGCTTAGCAGCAGGGGGTAGTAACAATGAGCAGTTCTTC	CASSLAAGGSNNEQFF
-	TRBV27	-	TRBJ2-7	TGTGCCAGCAGGGGGACTTCTGGGGCCTACGAGCAGTACTTC	CASRGTSGAYEQYF
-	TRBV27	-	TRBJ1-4	TGTGCCAGCAGTTTCAGGGCCCCTAATGAAAAACTGTTTTTT	CASSFRAPNEKLFF
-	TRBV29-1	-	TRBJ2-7	TGCAGCGCGCGTAGGGGGAACGAGCAGTACTTC	CSARRGNEQYF
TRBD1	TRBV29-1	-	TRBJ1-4	TGCAGCGCCTTTGGGACAGGGTATGAAAAACTGTTTTTT	CSAFGTGYEKLFF
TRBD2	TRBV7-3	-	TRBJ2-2	TGTGCCAGCAGCTTGGGACTAGCGGGGGGTTTCCCGAACACCGGGGAGCTGTTTTTT	CASSLGLAGGFPNTGELFF
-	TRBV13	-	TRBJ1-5	TGTGCCAGCCTTATTCGAGGGAAGGATCAGCCCCAGCATTTT	CASLIRGKDQPQHF